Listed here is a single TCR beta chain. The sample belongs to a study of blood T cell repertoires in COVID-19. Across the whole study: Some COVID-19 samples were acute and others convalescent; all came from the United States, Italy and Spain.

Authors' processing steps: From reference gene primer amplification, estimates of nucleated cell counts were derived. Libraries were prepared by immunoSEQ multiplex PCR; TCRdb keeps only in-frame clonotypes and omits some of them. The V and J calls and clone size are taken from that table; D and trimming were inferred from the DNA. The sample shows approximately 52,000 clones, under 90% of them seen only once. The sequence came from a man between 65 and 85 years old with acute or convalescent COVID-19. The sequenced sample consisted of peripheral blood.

The CDR3 nucleotides are TGTGCCTGGCGGGTAGGCAGCAACTCTGGAAACACCATATATTTT. This translates into CAWRVGSNSGNTIYF. The chain joins TRBV30 to TRBJ1-3; D not resolved. CDR1 is GTSNPN, CDR2 SVGIG, per germline (reference sequence). The length of the CDR3 is 15 residues. Trimming stripped 5 bases from V and 0 bases from J, with 14 bases between.